These T cell receptor beta chains were read from a single sample in a study of T cell responses to AZD1222 COVID-19 vaccine. The repertoire was sequenced with immunoSEQ multiplex PCR; TCRdb's copy has only in-frame clones and lacks some. The top ten hold under 4.5% of the sample, which has 90,000 to 150,000 clones, approximately 88% seen once. Material: peripheral blood, obtained on day 0 of AZD1222 vaccination. Receptors were obtained from an adult in good health. Both conserved end residues are part of each CDR3. The order of the fields is V gene, CDR3 length, clone size, J gene, D gene, CDR3 protein, CDR3 DNA. D genes are given only for firm matches. Where a row states a size, it is once, few, many or the class of an expanded clone; other rows omit it.

TRBV2	13	NA	TRBJ1-1	TRBD1	CASKGQGGTEAFF	TGTGCCAGCAAGGGACAGGGCGGCACTGAAGCTTTCTTT
TRBV2	15	NA	TRBJ1-5	NA	CASSGFDRPNQPQHF	TGTGCCAGCAGCGGATTCGACAGGCCTAATCAGCCCCAGCATTTT
TRBV19	14	NA	TRBJ1-1	NA	CASSIWGQNTEAFF	TGTGCCAGTAGTATCTGGGGACAGAACACTGAAGCTTTCTTT
TRBV7-8	12	NA	TRBJ1-1	NA	CASSLGVSEAFF	TGTGCCAGCAGCTTAGGAGTGAGTGAAGCTTTCTTT
TRBV6-6	17	NA	TRBJ2-5	TRBD2	CASRLRGGIGAQETQYF	TGTGCCAGCCGTCTTCGGGGAGGGATAGGAGCGCAAGAGACCCAGTACTTC
TRBV4-2	14	NA	TRBJ1-2	NA	CASSQDLQYYGYTF	TGTGCCAGCAGCCAAGATCTTCAGTACTATGGCTACACCTTC
TRBV5-1	13	NA	TRBJ1-1	NA	CASSQLAGAEAFF	TGCGCCAGCAGCCAATTGGCGGGGGCTGAAGCTTTCTTT
TRBV5-1	13	many	TRBJ2-7	TRBD1	CASTGTESYEQYF	TGCGCCAGCACCGGGACAGAGTCCTACGAGCAGTACTTC
TRBV14	13	NA	TRBJ1-6	NA	CASSPELYSPLHF	TGTGCCAGCAGCCCCGAACTTTATTCACCCCTCCACTTT
TRBV5-1	14	NA	TRBJ2-7	NA	CASSFGTVTYEQYF	TGCGCCAGCAGCTTCGGGACGGTCACCTACGAGCAGTACTTC
TRBV10-3	11	NA	TRBJ2-5	NA	CAVRDKETQYF	TGTGCCGTCCGGGACAAAGAGACCCAGTACTTC
TRBV7-9	17	NA	TRBJ2-1	NA	CASSLRSSVSSYNEQFF	TGTGCCAGCAGCTTAAGATCGTCTGTCAGCTCCTACAATGAGCAGTTCTTC
TRBV19	15	NA	TRBJ1-5	NA	CASSNSGPSNQPQHF	TGTGCCAGTAGTAATTCAGGTCCTAGCAATCAGCCCCAGCATTTT
TRBV5-4	15	NA	TRBJ2-1	NA	CASSANPGTQSEQFF	TGTGCCAGCAGCGCGAACCCCGGGACTCAGAGTGAGCAGTTCTTC
TRBV19	12	once	TRBJ1-6	NA	CASSNRGSPLHF	TGTGCCAGTAGTAACCGTGGTTCACCCCTCCACTTT
TRBV6-5	12	once	TRBJ1-1	NA	CASRTVNTEAFF	TGTGCCAGCCGGACGGTGAACACTGAAGCTTTCTTT
TRBV5-6	13	NA	TRBJ1-3	NA	CATRQDSGNTIYF	TGTGCCACCCGACAGGACTCTGGAAACACCATATATTTT
TRBV4-1	14	NA	TRBJ1-1	NA	CASSQDRAASPAFF	TGCGCCAGCAGCCAAGATCGGGCGGCCTCACCGGCTTTCTTT
TRBV6-5	14	NA	TRBJ1-2	NA	CASSYLGRDYGYTF	TGTGCCAGCAGTTACCTCGGGAGAGACTATGGCTACACCTTC
TRBV19	12	NA	TRBJ1-2	NA	CASKTHNYGYTF	TGTGCCAGTAAGACACATAACTATGGCTACACCTTC
TRBV29-1	10	NA	TRBJ2-1	NA	CSVERQEQFF	TGCAGCGTAGAGAGACAGGAGCAGTTCTTC
TRBV7-8	12	NA	TRBJ1-2	NA	CASSPLNYGYTF	TGTGCCAGCAGCCCGCTTAACTATGGCTACACCTTC
TRBV27	15	once	TRBJ2-5	NA	CASSSGRGPRETQYF	TGTGCCAGCAGTTCAGGAAGGGGCCCCCGAGAGACCCAGTACTTC
TRBV29-1	14	NA	TRBJ1-1	NA	CSVVTSTMNTEAFF	TGCAGCGTTGTGACCAGCACCATGAACACTGAAGCTTTCTTT
TRBV5-5	16	NA	TRBJ1-5	NA	CASSSIPGKEGQPQHF	TGTGCCAGCAGCTCCATCCCCGGGAAAGAAGGGCAGCCCCAGCATTTT
TRBV29-1	13	few	TRBJ2-7	NA	CSVLFWQGHEQYF	TGCAGCGTTTTATTTTGGCAGGGGCACGAGCAGTACTTC
TRBV5-1	15	NA	TRBJ1-1	NA	CASSPTSHGLTEAFF	TGCGCCAGCAGCCCTACCTCACACGGGCTCACTGAAGCTTTCTTT
TRBV6-5	15	once	TRBJ1-4	TRBD1	CASSYSGQNNEKLFF	TGTGCCAGCAGTTACTCGGGACAGAATAATGAAAAACTGTTTTTT
TRBV5-1	14	NA	TRBJ2-7	NA	CASRQRADSYEQYF	TGCGCCAGCAGGCAGAGAGCGGACTCCTACGAGCAGTACTTC
TRBV4-1	16	NA	TRBJ1-2	NA	CASSQAAIRGLYGYTF	TGCGCCAGCAGCCAAGCTGCGATTAGGGGACTCTATGGCTACACCTTC
TRBV28	13	NA	TRBJ1-6	NA	CASTTPSPRPLHF	TGTGCCAGCACTACCCCGAGCCCGAGACCCCTCCACTTT
TRBV5-3	15	once	TRBJ1-2	TRBD1	CARSLVRQGSYGYTF	TGTGCCAGAAGCTTGGTCAGACAGGGAAGCTATGGCTACACCTTC
TRBV10-3	13	many	TRBJ2-7	NA	CAISEHSSYEQYF	TGTGCCATCAGTGAACACAGTTCCTACGAGCAGTACTTC
TRBV7-3	13	NA	TRBJ2-5	NA	CASSLQQRETQYF	TGTGCCAGCAGCTTACAGCAAAGGGAGACCCAGTACTTC
TRBV11-2	13	once	TRBJ2-3	TRBD1	CASSLTGADTQYF	TGTGCCAGCAGCTTAACAGGGGCAGATACGCAGTATTTT
TRBV19	17	once	TRBJ1-5	NA	CASSRLLSASGNQPQHF	TGTGCCAGTAGTCGTCTTTTGTCAGCGAGTGGCAATCAGCCCCAGCATTTT
TRBV27	16	NA	TRBJ1-2	NA	CASSPPGRGASTGYTF	TGTGCCAGCAGCCCCCCGGGGAGGGGCGCTTCGACTGGCTACACCTTC
TRBV5-1	16	NA	TRBJ2-3	NA	CASSLAGVGGTDTQYF	TGCGCCAGCAGCTTGGCAGGGGTTGGTGGCACAGATACGCAGTATTTT
TRBV6-1	11	once	TRBJ1-1	NA	CASSEWGEAFF	TGTGCCAGCAGTGAATGGGGAGAAGCTTTCTTT
TRBV19	16	NA	TRBJ1-2	TRBD1	CASSVRTGGANYGYTF	TGTGCCAGTAGTGTCCGGACAGGGGGAGCTAACTATGGCTACACCTTC
TRBV7-3	11	NA	TRBJ1-5	NA	CASSSRWPQHF	TGTGCCAGCAGCTCTAGGTGGCCCCAGCATTTT
TRBV19	14	NA	TRBJ1-2	NA	CASTQSPDVYGYTF	TGTGCCAGTACCCAATCCCCGGACGTCTATGGCTACACCTTC
TRBV11-2	13	NA	TRBJ1-1	NA	CASSLALNTEAFF	TGTGCCAGCAGCTTAGCCCTGAACACTGAAGCTTTCTTT
TRBV10-1	14	NA	TRBJ2-2	NA	CASSQSTGTGELFF	TGCGCCAGCAGTCAAAGTACAGGGACCGGGGAGCTGTTTTTT
TRBV11-1	16	NA	TRBJ2-1	NA	CASSSTTVRGNNEQFF	TGTGCCAGCAGCTCCACCACCGTGCGGGGCAACAATGAGCAGTTCTTC
TRBV10-3	16	NA	TRBJ2-3	NA	CAIRNIGGGNTDTQYF	TGTGCCATCAGAAATATAGGGGGGGGGAACACAGATACGCAGTATTTT
TRBV27	14	NA	TRBJ2-5	NA	CASSFRGSWQTQYF	TGTGCCAGCAGTTTTCGGGGGAGCTGGCAGACCCAGTACTTC
TRBV6-5	15	few	TRBJ1-3	NA	CASSLSTDSGNTIYF	TGTGCCAGCAGTTTATCGACTGACTCTGGAAACACCATATATTTT
TRBV19	12	NA	TRBJ1-2	NA	CASSIETRGYTF	TGTGCCAGTAGTATAGAAACCCGCGGCTACACCTTC
TRBV7-2	14	once	TRBJ2-7	NA	CASSLGAEVYEQYF	TGTGCCAGCAGCTTAGGTGCGGAGGTCTACGAGCAGTACTTC
TRBV7-3	15	few	TRBJ2-5	NA	CASSPSRDSVSTQYF	TGTGCCAGCAGCCCGAGCAGGGACTCCGTTTCGACCCAGTACTTC
TRBV21-1	17	NA	TRBJ1-3	NA	CASSPPLCPNSGNTIYF	TGTGCCAGCAGCCCGCCTCTTTGCCCCAACTCTGGAAACACCATATATTTT
TRBV5-1	13	once	TRBJ2-3	TRBD2	CASSSGTSGTQYF	TGCGCCAGCAGCTCGGGGACTAGCGGTACGCAGTATTTT